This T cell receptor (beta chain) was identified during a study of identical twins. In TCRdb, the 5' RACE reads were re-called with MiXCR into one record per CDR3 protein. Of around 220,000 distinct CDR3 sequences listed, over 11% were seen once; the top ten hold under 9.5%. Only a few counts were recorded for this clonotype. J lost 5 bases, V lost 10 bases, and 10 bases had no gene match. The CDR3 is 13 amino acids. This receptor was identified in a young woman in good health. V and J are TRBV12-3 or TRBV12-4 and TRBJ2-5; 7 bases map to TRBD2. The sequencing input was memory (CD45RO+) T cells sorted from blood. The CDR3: CATGLGGRETQYF. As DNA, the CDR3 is TGTGCCACCGGACTAGGCGGTCGGGAGACCCAGTACTTC.